Listed below are T cell receptor beta chains from one sample, sequenced in a study of shared clonotypes between healthy human individuals. The table came from immunoSEQ multiplex PCR; TCRdb's copy has only in-frame clones and leaves some out. The sample yields 900,000 to 1,200,000 clones, around 78% seen once. The sequenced sample was memory CD4+ T cells from PBMCs. The receptors shown here come from a man aged 18 to 30 in good health. Some clones in this sample may be carry-over from other donors' samples. CDR3s include the opening cysteine and the closing phenylalanine or tryptophan. Each record gives: clone size, J gene, D gene, CDR3 length, V gene, CDR3 DNA, CDR3 protein. The D gene is left open where the match is weak. Rows give clone size only sometimes, using once, few, many, or a class for an expanded clone.

clone size: -; J gene: TRBJ2-1; D gene: -; CDR3 length: 15; V gene: TRBV7-2; CDR3 DNA: TGTGCCAGCAGCTTAGGTAGCGACTCCTACAATGAGCAGTTCTTC; CDR3 protein: CASSLGSDSYNEQFF
clone size: -; J gene: TRBJ2-5; D gene: TRBD1; CDR3 length: 16; V gene: TRBV11-2; CDR3 DNA: TGTGCCAGCAGCTTATCCCTCGGACAGGGCAGCGAGACCCAGTACTTC; CDR3 protein: CASSLSLGQGSETQYF
clone size: -; J gene: TRBJ2-1; D gene: TRBD1; CDR3 length: 15; V gene: TRBV2; CDR3 DNA: TGTGCCAGCAGTGCTGGAGGGGACAGGAACAATGAGCAGTTCTTC; CDR3 protein: CASSAGGDRNNEQFF
clone size: -; J gene: TRBJ2-5; D gene: -; CDR3 length: 12; V gene: TRBV29-1; CDR3 DNA: TGCAGCGTTGTATTCAGCGGGGAGACCCAGTACTTC; CDR3 protein: CSVVFSGETQYF
clone size: few; J gene: TRBJ2-5; D gene: -; CDR3 length: 12; V gene: TRBV19; CDR3 DNA: TGTGCCGCAGCAGGTTGGGGAGAGACCCAGTACTTC; CDR3 protein: CAAAGWGETQYF
clone size: once; J gene: TRBJ2-5; D gene: -; CDR3 length: 13; V gene: TRBV15; CDR3 DNA: TGTGCCACCAGCCGGGACACTCAAGAGACCCAGTACTTC; CDR3 protein: CATSRDTQETQYF
clone size: -; J gene: TRBJ2-2; D gene: -; CDR3 length: 13; V gene: TRBV5-1; CDR3 DNA: TGCGCCAGCAGCTCGGACGGCACCGGGGAGCTGTTTTTT; CDR3 protein: CASSSDGTGELFF
clone size: -; J gene: TRBJ2-2; D gene: TRBD1; CDR3 length: 13; V gene: TRBV5-1; CDR3 DNA: TGCGCCAGCAGCGCCGGGACAGCCGGGGAGCTGTTTTTT; CDR3 protein: CASSAGTAGELFF
clone size: -; J gene: TRBJ1-2; D gene: -; CDR3 length: 16; V gene: TRBV27; CDR3 DNA: TGTGCCAGCAGTTTAGGAGCGGGGGGCGCGGGATATGGCTACACCTTC; CDR3 protein: CASSLGAGGAGYGYTF
clone size: -; J gene: TRBJ1-5; D gene: TRBD1; CDR3 length: 19; V gene: TRBV7-9; CDR3 DNA: TGTGCCAGCAGCTTGGCCGACAGGGGTAACAGGGGGATCAATCAGCCCCAGCATTTT; CDR3 protein: CASSLADRGNRGINQPQHF
clone size: -; J gene: TRBJ1-5; D gene: -; CDR3 length: 15; V gene: TRBV6-6; CDR3 DNA: TGTGCCAGCAGTTACTACAGGGTTGACAATCAGCCCCAGCATTTT; CDR3 protein: CASSYYRVDNQPQHF
clone size: few; J gene: TRBJ1-5; D gene: TRBD1; CDR3 length: 15; V gene: TRBV6-5; CDR3 DNA: TGTGCCAGCAGTTATCGACAGGGTGGCAATCAGCCCCAGCATTTT; CDR3 protein: CASSYRQGGNQPQHF
clone size: -; J gene: TRBJ2-2; D gene: -; CDR3 length: 15; V gene: TRBV7-7; CDR3 DNA: TGTGCCAGCAGCTTAGGAGGGGCGAACACCGGGGAGCTGTTTTTT; CDR3 protein: CASSLGGANTGELFF
clone size: -; J gene: TRBJ1-2; D gene: TRBD1; CDR3 length: 14; V gene: TRBV29-1; CDR3 DNA: TGCAGCGTGGGATTGACAGGGGGCGACGGAGGCTACACCTTC; CDR3 protein: CSVGLTGGDGGYTF
clone size: -; J gene: TRBJ1-1; D gene: -; CDR3 length: 13; V gene: TRBV27; CDR3 DNA: TGTGCCAGCAGTTTATCGTCCGGGGTAGGGGGTTTCTTT; CDR3 protein: CASSLSSGVGGFF
clone size: -; J gene: TRBJ2-3; D gene: -; CDR3 length: 15; V gene: TRBV6-5; CDR3 DNA: TGTGCCAGCAGGCAGGGACTCACCGTTTCAGATACGCAGTATTTT; CDR3 protein: CASRQGLTVSDTQYF
clone size: many; J gene: TRBJ1-2; D gene: TRBD1; CDR3 length: 15; V gene: TRBV15; CDR3 DNA: TGTGCCACCAGCAGAGATCGGGGACAGGGGAATGGCTACACCTTC; CDR3 protein: CATSRDRGQGNGYTF
clone size: once; J gene: TRBJ2-3; D gene: TRBD2; CDR3 length: 13; V gene: TRBV29-1; CDR3 DNA: TGCAGCGTCGGCGGGAGGGCCACAGATACGCAGTATTTT; CDR3 protein: CSVGGRATDTQYF
clone size: -; J gene: TRBJ2-7; D gene: -; CDR3 length: 16; V gene: TRBV13; CDR3 DNA: TGTGCCAGCGCTCGAAGATGGGCCGAGAGAACCTACGAGCAGTACTTC; CDR3 protein: CASARRWAERTYEQYF
clone size: -; J gene: TRBJ1-5; D gene: -; CDR3 length: 13; V gene: TRBV6-1; CDR3 DNA: TGTGCCAGCAGATATACCAACAATCAGCCCCAGCATTTT; CDR3 protein: CASRYTNNQPQHF
clone size: once; J gene: TRBJ2-3; D gene: -; CDR3 length: 17; V gene: TRBV11-3; CDR3 DNA: TGTGCCAGCAGCTTCGGGGTCGGGGGCCGACACAGTGATACGCAGTATTTT; CDR3 protein: CASSFGVGGRHSDTQYF
clone size: -; J gene: TRBJ2-6; D gene: TRBD1; CDR3 length: 18; V gene: TRBV15; CDR3 DNA: TGTGCCACCAGCAGAGTGGGACAGGGTAGATCTGGGGCCAACGTCCTGACTTTC; CDR3 protein: CATSRVGQGRSGANVLTF
clone size: -; J gene: TRBJ2-7; D gene: TRBD2; CDR3 length: 16; V gene: TRBV4-1; CDR3 DNA: TGCGCCAGCAGCCAAGCTTCTAGCGGGAGGGCAGGGGAGCAGTACTTC; CDR3 protein: CASSQASSGRAGEQYF
clone size: once; J gene: TRBJ1-2; D gene: TRBD1; CDR3 length: 16; V gene: TRBV5-1; CDR3 DNA: TGCGCCAGCAGCCCGCAACCAAGGGGGCGGCACTATGGCTACACCTTC; CDR3 protein: CASSPQPRGRHYGYTF
clone size: -; J gene: TRBJ2-7; D gene: TRBD1; CDR3 length: 16; V gene: TRBV7-3; CDR3 DNA: TGTGCCAGCAGCCAACAGTTGAGCAGGGGGAATTCCGAGCAGTACTTC; CDR3 protein: CASSQQLSRGNSEQYF
clone size: few; J gene: TRBJ1-1; D gene: -; CDR3 length: 13; V gene: TRBV28; CDR3 DNA: TGTGCCACCCATTGGGGAGTGAACACTGAAGCTTTCTTT; CDR3 protein: CATHWGVNTEAFF
clone size: -; J gene: TRBJ2-5; D gene: TRBD2; CDR3 length: 17; V gene: TRBV5-4; CDR3 DNA: TGTGCCAGCAGCCCGCGGACTAGCGGGACCTCGGGAGAGACCCAGTACTTC; CDR3 protein: CASSPRTSGTSGETQYF
clone size: -; J gene: TRBJ2-3; D gene: TRBD1; CDR3 length: 15; V gene: TRBV9; CDR3 DNA: TGTGCCAGCAGCGGACCCCCGGGACAGGGAGATACGCAGTATTTT; CDR3 protein: CASSGPPGQGDTQYF
clone size: -; J gene: TRBJ2-7; D gene: TRBD1; CDR3 length: 15; V gene: TRBV5-8; CDR3 DNA: TGTGCCAGCAGCTTCGGGGACAGGGACTCCTACGAGCAGTACTTC; CDR3 protein: CASSFGDRDSYEQYF
clone size: -; J gene: TRBJ2-5; D gene: TRBD2; CDR3 length: 19; V gene: TRBV11-2; CDR3 DNA: TGTGCCAGCAGCTTAGTAGCACTAGCGGGACGGAAAATACAAGAGACCCAGTACTTC; CDR3 protein: CASSLVALAGRKIQETQYF
clone size: -; J gene: TRBJ1-1; D gene: TRBD1; CDR3 length: 14; V gene: TRBV18; CDR3 DNA: TGTGCCAGCTCACCACTGTCAGACAGGGAACCAGCTTTCTTT; CDR3 protein: CASSPLSDREPAFF
clone size: once; J gene: TRBJ2-1; D gene: TRBD2; CDR3 length: 15; V gene: TRBV28; CDR3 DNA: TGTGCCAGCAGTTTAGGGGCTAGCGGATACAATGAGCAGTTCTTC; CDR3 protein: CASSLGASGYNEQFF
clone size: -; J gene: TRBJ2-3; D gene: TRBD1; CDR3 length: 14; V gene: TRBV11-1; CDR3 DNA: TGTGCCAGCAGCGCGAGACAGGGGGTGGATACGCAGTATTTT; CDR3 protein: CASSARQGVDTQYF
clone size: once; J gene: TRBJ2-7; D gene: TRBD1; CDR3 length: 15; V gene: TRBV9; CDR3 DNA: TGTGCCAGCAGCGTTGGGCCAGGGGGTACCTACGAGCAGTACTTC; CDR3 protein: CASSVGPGGTYEQYF
clone size: -; J gene: TRBJ1-3; D gene: TRBD1; CDR3 length: 16; V gene: TRBV23-1; CDR3 DNA: TGCGCCAGCAGCCGAGTCGAGGGGGCATGGGGAAACACCATATATTTT; CDR3 protein: CASSRVEGAWGNTIYF
clone size: -; J gene: TRBJ1-1; D gene: -; CDR3 length: 13; V gene: TRBV7-2; CDR3 DNA: TGTGCCAGCAGCTTCGACGGGAACACTGAAGCTTTCTTT; CDR3 protein: CASSFDGNTEAFF
clone size: -; J gene: TRBJ1-1; D gene: -; CDR3 length: 13; V gene: TRBV28; CDR3 DNA: TGTGCCAGCAGGGAAGGTCTGAACACTGAAGCTTTCTTT; CDR3 protein: CASREGLNTEAFF
clone size: -; J gene: TRBJ1-1; D gene: -; CDR3 length: 15; V gene: TRBV5-1; CDR3 DNA: TGCGCCAGCAGCTCCAATCTCGGGATGAACACTGAAGCTTTCTTT; CDR3 protein: CASSSNLGMNTEAFF
clone size: -; J gene: TRBJ2-2; D gene: -; CDR3 length: 14; V gene: TRBV11-3; CDR3 DNA: TGTGCCAGCAGCCTGGGACCGAACACCGGGGAGCTGTTTTTT; CDR3 protein: CASSLGPNTGELFF
clone size: -; J gene: TRBJ2-3; D gene: -; CDR3 length: 15; V gene: TRBV7-2; CDR3 DNA: TGTGCCAGCAGCCCCTGGGATTCGAGCACAGATACGCAGTATTTT; CDR3 protein: CASSPWDSSTDTQYF
clone size: -; J gene: TRBJ1-6; D gene: -; CDR3 length: 14; V gene: TRBV6-1; CDR3 DNA: TGTGCCAGCGCCGGTGGATCCTATAATTCACCCCTCCACTTT; CDR3 protein: CASAGGSYNSPLHF
clone size: -; J gene: TRBJ2-5; D gene: -; CDR3 length: 12; V gene: TRBV29-1; CDR3 DNA: TGCAGCGGCGGGCGGGCCCAAGAGACCCAGTACTTC; CDR3 protein: CSGGRAQETQYF
clone size: -; J gene: TRBJ2-7; D gene: -; CDR3 length: 12; V gene: TRBV29-1; CDR3 DNA: TGCAGCGTTGTCGGTGACTCCTACGAGCAGTACTTC; CDR3 protein: CSVVGDSYEQYF
clone size: -; J gene: TRBJ2-7; D gene: -; CDR3 length: 15; V gene: TRBV1; CDR3 DNA: TGCACCAGCAGCCAAGTAAGCAGGGAAGGGCACGAGCAGTACTTC; CDR3 protein: CTSSQVSREGHEQYF
clone size: -; J gene: TRBJ2-1; D gene: -; CDR3 length: 16; V gene: TRBV27; CDR3 DNA: TGTGCCAGCAGTTTTCTAGCGACTACCTCCTACAATGAGCAGTTCTTC; CDR3 protein: CASSFLATTSYNEQFF
clone size: -; J gene: TRBJ1-1; D gene: -; CDR3 length: 15; V gene: TRBV5-4; CDR3 DNA: TGTGCCAGCAGCTCGGGGGCCCGAATGAACACTGAAGCTTTCTTT; CDR3 protein: CASSSGARMNTEAFF
clone size: many; J gene: TRBJ2-5; D gene: TRBD2; CDR3 length: 15; V gene: TRBV6-6; CDR3 DNA: TGTGCCAGCAGTTCCACCACTAGCGGGCCGGGGACCCAGTACTTC; CDR3 protein: CASSSTTSGPGTQYF
clone size: few; J gene: TRBJ2-7; D gene: -; CDR3 length: 15; V gene: TRBV10-3; CDR3 DNA: TGTGCCATCAGTGAGTCCCGTGACAGGCCCTACGAGCAGTACTTC; CDR3 protein: CAISESRDRPYEQYF
clone size: -; J gene: TRBJ2-5; D gene: -; CDR3 length: 15; V gene: TRBV2; CDR3 DNA: TGTGCCAGCAGTGAAGACGGGGGGCGCTCGGAGACCCAGTACTTC; CDR3 protein: CASSEDGGRSETQYF
clone size: -; J gene: TRBJ2-7; D gene: TRBD2; CDR3 length: 15; V gene: TRBV7-2; CDR3 DNA: TGTGCCAGCAGCTTAGCAGCGGGAGTCAAATACGAGCAGTACTTC; CDR3 protein: CASSLAAGVKYEQYF
clone size: -; J gene: TRBJ1-4; D gene: -; CDR3 length: 13; V gene: TRBV7-9; CDR3 DNA: TGTGCCAGCAGCCTGCAGAGTAATGAAAAACTGTTTTTT; CDR3 protein: CASSLQSNEKLFF
clone size: -; J gene: TRBJ2-3; D gene: TRBD2; CDR3 length: 18; V gene: TRBV15; CDR3 DNA: TGTGCCACCAGCAGCGGACTAGCGGGAGAGTTGGTGGCAGATACGCAGTATTTT; CDR3 protein: CATSSGLAGELVADTQYF
clone size: -; J gene: TRBJ1-3; D gene: -; CDR3 length: 12; V gene: TRBV7-9; CDR3 DNA: TGTGCCAGCAGCCCGCCCGGAAACACCATATATTTT; CDR3 protein: CASSPPGNTIYF
clone size: -; J gene: TRBJ2-1; D gene: -; CDR3 length: 15; V gene: TRBV6-5; CDR3 DNA: TGTGCCAGCAAGTTCAGACGGGGAATCTACAATGAGCAGTTCTTC; CDR3 protein: CASKFRRGIYNEQFF
clone size: -; J gene: TRBJ2-7; D gene: TRBD1; CDR3 length: 16; V gene: TRBV7-8; CDR3 DNA: TGTGCCAGCAGCTTATCTTTCCGGGACAGGGACTACGAGCAGTACTTC; CDR3 protein: CASSLSFRDRDYEQYF
clone size: -; J gene: TRBJ2-1; D gene: TRBD2; CDR3 length: 15; V gene: TRBV11-2; CDR3 DNA: TGTGCCAGCAGCTCGACTAGCACGGGAGTCTTTAGGCAGTTCTTC; CDR3 protein: CASSSTSTGVFRQFF
clone size: -; J gene: TRBJ2-6; D gene: TRBD2; CDR3 length: 18; V gene: TRBV7-9; CDR3 DNA: TGTGCCAGCAGCCCCCGGGAGGGGCGAACTCGTGGGGCCAACGTCCTGACTTTC; CDR3 protein: CASSPREGRTRGANVLTF
clone size: -; J gene: TRBJ2-3; D gene: -; CDR3 length: 14; V gene: TRBV18; CDR3 DNA: TGTGCCAGCTCACCAGGGACCGGGGCAGATACGCAGTATTTT; CDR3 protein: CASSPGTGADTQYF
clone size: -; J gene: TRBJ2-7; D gene: TRBD1; CDR3 length: 15; V gene: TRBV2; CDR3 DNA: TGTGCCAGCAGAGGGTATAGGACAGGAGCCCACGAGCAGTACTTC; CDR3 protein: CASRGYRTGAHEQYF
clone size: -; J gene: TRBJ1-1; D gene: -; CDR3 length: 14; V gene: TRBV27; CDR3 DNA: TGTGCCAGCAGTTTATCCCAGGGCGACACTGAAGCTTTCTTT; CDR3 protein: CASSLSQGDTEAFF